A selection of T cell receptor beta chains follows, all from one sample in a study of STAT5B mutations in CD4+ large granular lymphocyte leukemia. The data were produced by immunoSEQ multiplex PCR, yet TCRdb's version contains in-frame clones alone and is incomplete. This table has 25,000 to 35,000 clones, roughly 70% appearing once. Material: CD4+ T cells from blood buffy coats. These receptors all come from a human donor in good health. Both conserved end residues are part of each CDR3. The order of the fields is D gene, clone size, V gene, J gene, CDR3 DNA, CDR3 protein. A D gene is named only where the DNA matches it firmly. Clone size is shown for a subset of rows, as once, few, many or a class of expanded clone.

-	few	TRBV18	TRBJ1-1	TGTGCCAGCTTATCGACAGGTGGGGACACTGAAGCTTTCTTT	CASLSTGGDTEAFF
-	-	TRBV5-1	TRBJ1-1	TGCGCCAGCAGCTTAGAAGCCATGAACACTGAAGCTTTCTTT	CASSLEAMNTEAFF
-	-	TRBV11-2	TRBJ1-2	TGTGCCAGCAGCTTAGATGCAATTAGGGGCTACACCTTC	CASSLDAIRGYTF
TRBD2	-	TRBV7-2	TRBJ2-1	TGTGCCAGCAGCTTAATGAGCGGGAGGTTCCATGAGCAGTTCTTC	CASSLMSGRFHEQFF
TRBD2	few	TRBV7-8	TRBJ2-1	TGTGCCAGCAGCTTAGGACTAGCGGGAGGGCCAAAAGAGTATGAGCAGTTCTTC	CASSLGLAGGPKEYEQFF
-	-	TRBV27	TRBJ1-5	TGTGCCAGCAGTCCTGGTAAAGGGCCGCCCGAGCCCCAGCATTTT	CASSPGKGPPEPQHF
-	-	TRBV29-1	TRBJ2-3	TGCAGCGTAAGACAGCGCACAGATACGCAGTATTTT	CSVRQRTDTQYF
TRBD1	-	TRBV2	TRBJ1-5	TGTGCCAGCAGTATCACACAGGGGGTCTCCAATCAGCCCCAGCATTTT	CASSITQGVSNQPQHF
-	-	TRBV28	TRBJ1-5	TGTGCCGCAGGGTTTCTCAATCAGCCCCAGCATTTT	CAAGFLNQPQHF
-	-	TRBV2	TRBJ1-4	TGTGCCAGCACACTAACCGGGACCCCTAATGAAAAACTGTTTTTT	CASTLTGTPNEKLFF
-	few	TRBV19	TRBJ1-5	TGTGCCAGTAGTATTTCGGGGAGCAATCAGCCCCAGCATTTT	CASSISGSNQPQHF